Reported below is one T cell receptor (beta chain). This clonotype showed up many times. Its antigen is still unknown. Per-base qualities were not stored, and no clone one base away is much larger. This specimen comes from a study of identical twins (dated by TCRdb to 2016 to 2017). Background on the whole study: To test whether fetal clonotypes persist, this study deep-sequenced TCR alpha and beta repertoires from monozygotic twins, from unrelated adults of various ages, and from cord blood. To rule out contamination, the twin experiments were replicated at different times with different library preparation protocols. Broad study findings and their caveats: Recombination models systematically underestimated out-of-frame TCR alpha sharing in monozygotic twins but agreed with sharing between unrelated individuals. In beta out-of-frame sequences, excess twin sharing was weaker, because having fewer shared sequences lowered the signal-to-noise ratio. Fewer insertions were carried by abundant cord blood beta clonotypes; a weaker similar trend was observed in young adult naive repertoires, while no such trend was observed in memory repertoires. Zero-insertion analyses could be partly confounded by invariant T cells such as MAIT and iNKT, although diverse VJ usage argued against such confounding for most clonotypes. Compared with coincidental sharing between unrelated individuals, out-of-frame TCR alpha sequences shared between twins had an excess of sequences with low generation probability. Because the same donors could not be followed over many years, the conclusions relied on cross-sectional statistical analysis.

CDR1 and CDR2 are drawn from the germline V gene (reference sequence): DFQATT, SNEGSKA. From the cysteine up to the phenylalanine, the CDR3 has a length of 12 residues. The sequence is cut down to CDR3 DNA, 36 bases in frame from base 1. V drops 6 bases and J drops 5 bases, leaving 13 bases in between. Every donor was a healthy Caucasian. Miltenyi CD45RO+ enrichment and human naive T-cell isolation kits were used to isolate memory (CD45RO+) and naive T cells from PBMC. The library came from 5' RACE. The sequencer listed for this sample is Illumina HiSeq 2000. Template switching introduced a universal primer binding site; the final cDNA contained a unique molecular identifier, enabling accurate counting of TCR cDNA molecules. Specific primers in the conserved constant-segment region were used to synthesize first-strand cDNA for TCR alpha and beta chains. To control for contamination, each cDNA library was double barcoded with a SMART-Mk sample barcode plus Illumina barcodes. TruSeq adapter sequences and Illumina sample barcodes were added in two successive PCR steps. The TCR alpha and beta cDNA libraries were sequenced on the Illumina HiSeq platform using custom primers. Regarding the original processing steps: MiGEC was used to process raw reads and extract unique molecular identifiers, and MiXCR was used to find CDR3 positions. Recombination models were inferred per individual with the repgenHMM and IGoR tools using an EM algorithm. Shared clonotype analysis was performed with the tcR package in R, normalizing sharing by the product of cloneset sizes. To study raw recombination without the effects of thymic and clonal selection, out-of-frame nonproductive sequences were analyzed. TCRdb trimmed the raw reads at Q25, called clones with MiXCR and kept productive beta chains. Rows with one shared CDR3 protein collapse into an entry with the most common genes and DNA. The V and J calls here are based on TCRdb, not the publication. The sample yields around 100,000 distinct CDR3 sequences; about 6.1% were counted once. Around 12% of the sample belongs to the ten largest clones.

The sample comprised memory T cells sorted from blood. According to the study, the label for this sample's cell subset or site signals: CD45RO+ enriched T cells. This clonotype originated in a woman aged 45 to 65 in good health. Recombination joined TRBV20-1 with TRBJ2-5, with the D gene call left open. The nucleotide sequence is TGCAGTGCCAGATTCGATATGGAGACCCAGTACTTC. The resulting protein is CSARFDMETQYF.